These T cell receptor beta chains were read from a single sample in a study of T cell repertoires in cytomegalovirus infection. Each CDR3 protein gets one entry after TCRdb re-called the reads with MiXCR. The data show about 400,000 distinct CDR3 sequences, 15% to 20% seen once. Sequenced input: PBMCs. Receptors were obtained from a human donor in good health (CMV status not recorded). Some clones in this sample may be carry-over from other donors' samples. Each CDR3 is given with its conserved first and last residue. A D gene is named only where the DNA matches it firmly. Not every row has a clone size; where given, it reads once, few, many or a size class.

v_gene	d_gene	abundance	j_gene	CDR3nt	CDR3aa
TRBV12-3/TRBV12-4	-	-	TRBJ1-5	TGTGCCAGCAGTTTCAAGAGGGGGATGAATCAGCCCCAGCATTTT	CASSFKRGMNQPQHF
TRBV5-6	-	-	TRBJ2-3	TGTGCCAGCAGCACGGGATCCAGCACAGATACGCAGTATTTT	CASSTGSSTDTQYF
TRBV7-2	-	few	TRBJ2-5	TGTGCCAGCAGGCAACCCCCACAAGAGACCCAATACTTC	CASRQPPQETQYF
TRBV6-1	-	-	TRBJ1-5	TGTGCCAGCAGTGAAATCCAGCCCCAGCATTTT	CASSEIQPQHF
TRBV27	-	-	TRBJ2-5	TGTGCCAGCAGTTCCCCCTGGGGCGAGACCCAGTACTTC	CASSSPWGETQYF
TRBV19	TRBD2	-	TRBJ2-2	TGTGCCAGTCAATCGGGACTAGCGGGAAAGGGGGATGACACCGGGGAGCTGTTTTTT	CASQSGLAGKGDDTGELFF
TRBV11-2	-	many	TRBJ2-1	TGTGCCAGCAGCTTAAGAGCGGACAGCTCCTACAATGAGCAGTTCTTC	CASSLRADSSYNEQFF
TRBV5-4	TRBD2	-	TRBJ2-1	TGTGCCAGCAGCTTGTTTACTAGCGGACACAATGAGCAGTTCTTC	CASSLFTSGHNEQFF
TRBV5-5	-	many	TRBJ1-5	TGTGCCAGCAGCTTGTACCTCAGTGTGTCCAATCAGCCCCAGCATTTT	CASSLYLSVSNQPQHF
TRBV19	TRBD1	few	TRBJ2-7	TGTGCCAGTGACTTGGGACAGGGATCCTACGAGCAGTACTTC	CASDLGQGSYEQYF
TRBV6-6	-	few	TRBJ2-1	TGTGCCAGCAAGTCGGGGGACGTGGATGAGCAGTTCTTC	CASKSGDVDEQFF
TRBV7-6	TRBD2	few	TRBJ2-1	TGTGCCAGCAGTGCCCCTGCGGGGGGTGAGCAGTTCTTC	CASSAPAGGEQFF
TRBV7-2	-	many	TRBJ2-3	TGTGCCAGCAGCCTGACCAGGGGTACAGATACGCAGTATTTT	CASSLTRGTDTQYF
TRBV10-3	-	-	TRBJ2-1	TGTGCCATCAGAGGGGAAGGGGGCTCCTACAATGAGCAGTTCTTC	CAIRGEGGSYNEQFF
TRBV15	-	-	TRBJ1-5	TGTGCCACCAGCAGAGACCCTATTAGCAATCAGCCCCAGCATTTT	CATSRDPISNQPQHF
TRBV15	TRBD1	-	TRBJ2-3	TGTGCCACCAGCAGAGATCGACAGGGGGGTTTTTCAGATACGCAGTATTTT	CATSRDRQGGFSDTQYF
TRBV12-3/TRBV12-4	TRBD1	-	TRBJ2-1	TGTGCCAGCAGTGACCACGGACAGGGGGGGTCCGGGAAAATCGATGAGCAGTTCTTC	CASSDHGQGGSGKIDEQFF
TRBV5-6	-	-	TRBJ2-3	TGTGCCAGCACCACATTCGCCAGAACAGATACGCAGTATTTT	CASTTFARTDTQYF